This TCR beta chain came from a study of blood T cell repertoires in COVID-19. Data came from immunoSEQ multiplex PCR; TCRdb stores just in-frame clones and leaves some out. The sample carries 130,000 to 150,000 clones, about 90% recorded once. Germline values: CDR1 MDHEN, CDR2 SYDVKM. Trimming stripped 4 bases from V and 6 bases from J, with 19 bases between. This CDR3 is built from 16 residues. The recovered donors of Cohort 3 showed two negative PCRs, clearance, or symptom resolution. The sequence was collected from a man aged 60-69 years who had recovered from COVID-19. The chain links TRBV28 to TRBJ1-5; tentative D call: TRBD1 (6 bases). Sample: PBMCs or T cells enriched from blood (not recorded which). CDR3 DNA sequence: TGTGCCAGCAGTTCCCCCGCAGACACAGGGATTCAGCCCCAGCATTTT. Translating gives CASSSPADTGIQPQHF. The variable domain in full, with the rest retrieved from reference TRBV28 and TRBJ1-5, is DVKVTQSSRYLVKRTGEKVFLECVQDMDHENMFWYRQDPGLGLRLIYFSYDVKMKEKGDIPEGYSVSREKKERFSLILESASTNQTSMYLCASSSPADTGIQPQHFGDGTRLSIL.